Below, 4 T cell receptor beta chains from the same sample are listed, as sequenced in a study of shared clonotypes between healthy human individuals. Measured with immunoSEQ multiplex PCR; TCRdb has only the in-frame clones, and not every one. The sample records 400,000 to 500,000 clones, around 80% being singletons. What was sequenced was PBMCs. These receptors all stem from a woman aged 40 to 49 in good health. Some clones in this sample may be carry-over from other donors' samples.

The V gene is TRBV4-2, the J gene TRBJ2-3; TRBD2 agrees at 11 bases. The V gene end was trimmed by 2 bases and the J gene end by 5 bases; junction bases not matched to a gene: 3. Per the germline V gene, CDR1 is LGHNA and CDR2 is YNFKEQ. The length of the CDR3 is 15 residues. CDR3 amino acids: CASSQLAGGLDTQYF. CDR3 in DNA: TGTGCCAGCAGCCAACTAGCGGGAGGTTTAGATACGCAGTATTTT.

This rearrangement joins TRBV6-5 to TRBJ1-1; D might be TRBD1 (5 bases). Trimming removed 6 bases from V and 2 bases from J, with 13 bases in between. CDR1 and CDR2 from the germline V gene are MNHEY and SVGAGI. The CDR3 is 14 amino acids. The CDR3 sequence is CASRGYGTNTEAFF. CDR3 bases: TGTGCCAGCAGGGGATATGGGACCAACACTGAAGCTTTCTTT.

This clone has more than one count but fewer than ten. The chain is built from TRBV7-5 and TRBJ2-1; the tabulated D call, TRBD2, remains unverified against the DNA. TRBV7-5 is termed a pseudogene. The CDR3 has 17 amino acids. CDR3 protein: CVRSLVGLAGDGNEQFF. CDR3 coding DNA: TGTGTCAGAAGCTTAGTGGGACTAGCGGGGGATGGCAATGAGCAGTTCTTC.

In the case of this clone: A read error likely explains this, since a far larger clone differs by one base. The final CDR3 position lacks the conserved phenylalanine or tryptophan, pointing to a likely read error. V is TRBV30 and J is TRBJ2-2; D uncertain. Germline values: CDR1 GTSNPN, CDR2 SVGIG (reference sequence). V lost 2 bases to trimming and J lost 2 bases, with 9 bases between them. The length of the CDR3 is 14 residues. The CDR3 DNA is TGTGCCTGGAGTCTCGGACCAAACACCGGGGAGCTGTTTTTA. Protein sequence: CAWSLGPNTGELFL.